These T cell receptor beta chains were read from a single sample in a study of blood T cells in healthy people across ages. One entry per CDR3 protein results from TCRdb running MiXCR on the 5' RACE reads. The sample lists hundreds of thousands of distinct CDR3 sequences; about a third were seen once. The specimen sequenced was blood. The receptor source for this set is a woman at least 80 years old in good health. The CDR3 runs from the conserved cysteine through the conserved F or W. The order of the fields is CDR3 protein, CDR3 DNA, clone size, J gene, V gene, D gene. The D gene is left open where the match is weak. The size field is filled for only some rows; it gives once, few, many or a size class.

CDR3 protein: CASTSRQADARGYTF
CDR3 DNA: TGTGCCAGCACCTCGCGACAGGCCGATGCCAGGGGCTACACCTTC
clone size: .
J gene: TRBJ1-2
V gene: TRBV12-3/TRBV12-4
D gene: .

CDR3 protein: CASSVGLAGGLPYNEQFF
CDR3 DNA: TGTGCCAGCAGCGTAGGGCTAGCGGGGGGCCTTCCCTACAATGAGCAGTTCTTC
clone size: many
J gene: TRBJ2-1
V gene: TRBV9
D gene: TRBD2

CDR3 protein: CASSLGGTGNEKLFF
CDR3 DNA: TGTGCCAGCAGTTTAGGAGGCACAGGGAATGAAAAACTGTTTTTT
clone size: many
J gene: TRBJ1-4
V gene: TRBV12-3/TRBV12-4
D gene: .

CDR3 protein: CASSQDPRQGTRNTEAFF
CDR3 DNA: TGTGCCAGCAGCCAAGACCCTAGACAGGGGACGAGGAACACTGAAGCTTTCTTT
clone size: few
J gene: TRBJ1-1
V gene: TRBV4-2
D gene: TRBD1

CDR3 protein: CASSQDGRGDSDEQFF
CDR3 DNA: TGTGCCAGCAGCCAAGATGGCAGGGGGGATAGTGATGAGCAGTTCTTC
clone size: many
J gene: TRBJ2-1
V gene: TRBV4-2
D gene: .

CDR3 protein: CASSQDPGQGYGYTF
CDR3 DNA: TGCGCCAGCAGCCAAGATCCGGGACAGGGATATGGCTACACCTTC
clone size: many
J gene: TRBJ1-2
V gene: TRBV4-1
D gene: TRBD1

CDR3 protein: CATSPQGATRGETQYF
CDR3 DNA: TGTGCCACCAGCCCCCAGGGGGCCACCCGAGGAGAGACCCAGTACTTC
clone size: many
J gene: TRBJ2-5
V gene: TRBV10-3
D gene: TRBD1

CDR3 protein: CASSKSAGGNYNEQFF
CDR3 DNA: TGTGCCAGCAGCAAGTCCGCAGGGGGCAACTACAATGAGCAGTTCTTC
clone size: many
J gene: TRBJ2-1
V gene: TRBV7-3
D gene: TRBD1

CDR3 protein: CASSQGIGYGYTF
CDR3 DNA: TGTGCCAGCAGCCAAGGGATAGGATATGGCTACACCTTC
clone size: many
J gene: TRBJ1-2
V gene: TRBV3-1
D gene: .

CDR3 protein: CSARDPSGISYEQYF
CDR3 DNA: TGCAGTGCTAGAGATCCTAGCGGGATAAGCTACGAGCAGTACTTC
clone size: .
J gene: TRBJ2-7
V gene: TRBV20-1
D gene: TRBD2

CDR3 protein: CASSDRQGRNEQYF
CDR3 DNA: TGTGCCAGCAGCGACCGACAGGGGAGGAACGAGCAGTACTTC
clone size: many
J gene: TRBJ2-7
V gene: TRBV7-2
D gene: TRBD1

CDR3 protein: CASRPPGTGGYEQYF
CDR3 DNA: TGTGCCAGCAGGCCCCCCGGGACAGGGGGCTACGAGCAGTACTTC
clone size: .
J gene: TRBJ2-7
V gene: TRBV6-5
D gene: TRBD1

CDR3 protein: CASARINRDSLRETQYF
CDR3 DNA: TGTGCCAGCGCTCGGATTAACAGGGATTCCCTTCGGGAGACCCAGTACTTC
clone size: many
J gene: TRBJ2-5
V gene: TRBV27
D gene: .

CDR3 protein: CASSLEFSQETQYF
CDR3 DNA: TGCGCCAGCAGCTTGGAGTTTTCCCAAGAGACCCAGTACTTC
clone size: .
J gene: TRBJ2-5
V gene: TRBV5-1
D gene: .

CDR3 protein: CSARDWVTGSYEQYF
CDR3 DNA: TGCAGTGCTAGAGATTGGGTTACGGGCTCCTACGAGCAGTACTTC
clone size: many
J gene: TRBJ2-7
V gene: TRBV20-1
D gene: .

CDR3 protein: CASSWPGLLAGGFDTQYF
CDR3 DNA: TGTGCCAGCAGTTGGCCTGGGTTGCTAGCGGGGGGGTTTGATACGCAGTATTTT
clone size: many
J gene: TRBJ2-3
V gene: TRBV6-5
D gene: TRBD2

CDR3 protein: CSISESSYEQYF
CDR3 DNA: TGCAGCATCAGTGAGAGCTCCTACGAGCAGTACTTC
clone size: .
J gene: TRBJ2-7
V gene: TRBV29-1
D gene: .

CDR3 protein: CASSYLLQGSGYTF
CDR3 DNA: TGTGCCAGCAGTTACCTTCTACAGGGAAGCGGCTACACCTTC
clone size: many
J gene: TRBJ1-2
V gene: TRBV6-2/TRBV6-3
D gene: .

CDR3 protein: CASSRGREEYGYTF
CDR3 DNA: TGTGCCAGCAGCCGGGGGCGGGAGGAGTATGGCTACACCTTC
clone size: .
J gene: TRBJ1-2
V gene: TRBV7-2
D gene: .

CDR3 protein: CSVKGSQQHYNEQFF
CDR3 DNA: TGCAGCGTGAAGGGGAGCCAGCAACACTACAATGAGCAGTTCTTC
clone size: .
J gene: TRBJ2-1
V gene: TRBV29-1
D gene: .

CDR3 protein: CASSQTGWNEQFF
CDR3 DNA: TGTGCCAGCAGCCAGACGGGTTGGAATGAGCAGTTCTTC
clone size: .
J gene: TRBJ2-1
V gene: TRBV12-3/TRBV12-4
D gene: .

CDR3 protein: CSATRRLAISTDTQYF
CDR3 DNA: TGCAGTGCTACCCGCAGACTAGCGATAAGCACAGATACGCAGTATTTT
clone size: few
J gene: TRBJ2-3
V gene: TRBV20-1
D gene: TRBD2

CDR3 protein: CASSALNTIYF
CDR3 DNA: TGTGCCAGCAGCGCTCTCAACACCATATATTTT
clone size: .
J gene: TRBJ1-3
V gene: TRBV9
D gene: .

CDR3 protein: CASSPGQGLDYGYTF
CDR3 DNA: TGTGCCAGCAGCCCGGGACAGGGGTTGGACTACGGCTACACCTTC
clone size: .
J gene: TRBJ1-2
V gene: TRBV3-1
D gene: TRBD1

CDR3 protein: CASAKGGQDGREQFF
CDR3 DNA: TGTGCCAGCGCCAAAGGGGGACAGGACGGCCGGGAGCAGTTCTTC
clone size: many
J gene: TRBJ2-1
V gene: TRBV5-4
D gene: TRBD1

CDR3 protein: CASSWALDRGSHEQYF
CDR3 DNA: TGCGCCAGCAGCTGGGCTTTGGACAGGGGGTCCCACGAGCAGTACTTC
clone size: many
J gene: TRBJ2-7
V gene: TRBV5-1
D gene: TRBD1

CDR3 protein: CASSQGSEKYTSTDTQYF
CDR3 DNA: TGCGCCAGCAGCCAAGGCAGCGAAAAGTATACTAGCACAGATACGCAGTATTTT
clone size: .
J gene: TRBJ2-3
V gene: TRBV4-1
D gene: .

CDR3 protein: CASRPGRGLYEQYF
CDR3 DNA: TGCGCCAGCAGGCCCGGACGGGGACTCTACGAGCAGTACTTC
clone size: many
J gene: TRBJ2-7
V gene: TRBV10-2
D gene: .

CDR3 protein: CATQGQGALTGELFF
CDR3 DNA: TGTGCCACTCAAGGGCAGGGGGCGCTGACCGGGGAGCTGTTTTTT
clone size: few
J gene: TRBJ2-2
V gene: TRBV5-4
D gene: TRBD1

CDR3 protein: CASSPPWTSGGAVDTQYF
CDR3 DNA: TGTGCCAGCAGCCCACCCTGGACTAGCGGGGGGGCTGTAGATACGCAGTATTTT
clone size: few
J gene: TRBJ2-3
V gene: TRBV13
D gene: TRBD2

CDR3 protein: CASSLGQGASYTF
CDR3 DNA: TGCGCCAGCAGCTTGGGACAGGGGGCTAGCTACACCTTC
clone size: .
J gene: TRBJ1-2
V gene: TRBV5-1
D gene: TRBD1

CDR3 protein: CASSLVRSSGANVLTF
CDR3 DNA: TGCGCCAGCAGCTTGGTTCGGAGCTCTGGGGCCAACGTCCTGACTTTC
clone size: .
J gene: TRBJ2-6
V gene: TRBV5-1
D gene: .

CDR3 protein: CSASYGGTYRSGNTIYF
CDR3 DNA: TGCAGTGCTAGCTACGGCGGGACGTATCGCTCTGGAAACACCATATATTTT
clone size: .
J gene: TRBJ1-3
V gene: TRBV20-1
D gene: .

CDR3 protein: CASSSGQGISGYF
CDR3 DNA: TGTGCCAGCAGTTCGGGACAGGGAATCTCCGGGTATTTT
clone size: .
J gene: TRBJ2-3
V gene: TRBV27
D gene: TRBD1

CDR3 protein: CASSLQGGGYGYTF
CDR3 DNA: TGCGCCAGCAGCTTGCAGGGTGGGGGGTATGGCTACACCTTC
clone size: .
J gene: TRBJ1-2
V gene: TRBV5-1
D gene: .

CDR3 protein: CASSTGGTDTQYF
CDR3 DNA: TGTGCCAGCAGCACCGGCGGGACGGATACGCAGTATTTT
clone size: many
J gene: TRBJ2-3
V gene: TRBV9
D gene: .

CDR3 protein: CASSFRARGTEAFF
CDR3 DNA: TGTGCCAGCAGTTTTCGCGCGCGAGGGACTGAAGCTTTCTTT
clone size: few
J gene: TRBJ1-1
V gene: TRBV12-3/TRBV12-4
D gene: .

CDR3 protein: CSAWSLTGKFSNNEQFF
CDR3 DNA: TGCAGTGCTTGGTCCCTGACAGGGAAGTTTAGCAACAATGAGCAGTTCTTC
clone size: many
J gene: TRBJ2-1
V gene: TRBV20-1
D gene: TRBD1

CDR3 protein: CASSLGLSYNEQFF
CDR3 DNA: TGCGCCAGCAGCTTGGGACTCTCCTACAATGAGCAGTTCTTC
clone size: many
J gene: TRBJ2-1
V gene: TRBV5-1
D gene: .

CDR3 protein: CASSTQGPISGETQYF
CDR3 DNA: TGCGCCAGCAGTACCCAAGGACCGATATCGGGGGAGACCCAGTACTTC
clone size: many
J gene: TRBJ2-5
V gene: TRBV10-2
D gene: .

CDR3 protein: CSASRDLNQPQHF
CDR3 DNA: TGCAGTGCTTCAAGGGACCTTAATCAGCCCCAGCATTTT
clone size: many
J gene: TRBJ1-5
V gene: TRBV20-1
D gene: .

CDR3 protein: CSARVTGFRNTEAFF
CDR3 DNA: TGCAGTGCTAGAGTAACAGGGTTTAGGAACACTGAAGCTTTCTTT
clone size: .
J gene: TRBJ1-1
V gene: TRBV20-1
D gene: .

CDR3 protein: CASSLGARTGELFF
CDR3 DNA: TGTGCCAGCAGTTTGGGGGCCAGAACCGGGGAGCTGTTTTTT
clone size: .
J gene: TRBJ2-2
V gene: TRBV7-9
D gene: .

CDR3 protein: CASIPRGLNTEAFF
CDR3 DNA: TGTGCCAGCATACCACGGGGACTGAACACTGAAGCTTTCTTT
clone size: many
J gene: TRBJ1-1
V gene: TRBV6-2/TRBV6-3
D gene: .

CDR3 protein: CASSLAPGVSEKLFF
CDR3 DNA: TGCGCCAGCAGCTTGGCCCCGGGAGTGAGTGAAAAACTGTTTTTT
clone size: few
J gene: TRBJ1-4
V gene: TRBV5-1
D gene: .

CDR3 protein: CASSHVLRRKQGDTEAFF
CDR3 DNA: TGTGCCAGCAGTCATGTCCTTCGGCGAAAACAGGGTGACACTGAAGCTTTCTTT
clone size: .
J gene: TRBJ1-1
V gene: TRBV7-2
D gene: .

CDR3 protein: CSARDFAARQGAEEQYF
CDR3 DNA: TGCAGTGCTAGAGATTTCGCCGCGAGACAGGGGGCGGAAGAGCAGTACTTC
clone size: many
J gene: TRBJ2-7
V gene: TRBV20-1
D gene: TRBD1

CDR3 protein: CASSLGTGLFYTF
CDR3 DNA: TGCGCCAGCAGCTTGGGGACAGGTCTATTCTACACCTTC
clone size: many
J gene: TRBJ1-2
V gene: TRBV5-1
D gene: TRBD1

CDR3 protein: CASSFGTSGVIYNEQFF
CDR3 DNA: TGCGCCAGCAGCTTCGGGACTAGCGGGGTGATCTACAATGAGCAGTTCTTC
clone size: many
J gene: TRBJ2-1
V gene: TRBV5-1
D gene: TRBD2

CDR3 protein: CASSADSANYGYTF
CDR3 DNA: TGTGCCAGCAGTGCCGATTCGGCCAACTATGGCTACACCTTC
clone size: many
J gene: TRBJ1-2
V gene: TRBV28
D gene: .

CDR3 protein: CASSPQGNTEAFF
CDR3 DNA: TGTGCCAGCAGCCCACAGGGAAACACTGAAGCTTTCTTT
clone size: many
J gene: TRBJ1-1
V gene: TRBV18
D gene: .

CDR3 protein: CASSHGARDGYTF
CDR3 DNA: TGTGCCAGCAGCCATGGGGCAAGGGATGGCTACACCTTC
clone size: many
J gene: TRBJ1-2
V gene: TRBV3-1
D gene: .

CDR3 protein: CASSLRTYEQYF
CDR3 DNA: TGTGCCAGCAGCCTTAGGACCTATGAGCAGTACTTC
clone size: .
J gene: TRBJ2-7
V gene: TRBV6-2/TRBV6-3
D gene: .

CDR3 protein: CASSPSPGQRLVAYF
CDR3 DNA: TGCGCCAGCAGCCCCTCCCCGGGACAGAGACTTGTGGCGTACTTC
clone size: few
J gene: TRBJ2-5
V gene: TRBV5-1
D gene: TRBD1